This T cell receptor (beta chain) stems from a study of CD8 T cells in ankylosing spondylitis. Study findings and constraints: Prior literature has documented some motif variants in synovial fluid and blood from reactive arthritis. According to the report, clones linked to the disease were significantly enriched in matched synovial fluid samples taken from ankylosing spondylitis patients. There was a TCR beta motif, made of eight highly homologous variants, that appeared characteristic of ankylosing spondylitis blood.

Scientists made TCR beta libraries using quantitative 5'-RACE with molecular barcodes. TCRdb re-called the 5' RACE reads through MiXCR, storing one row per CDR3 protein. The sample shows 750,000 to 850,000 distinct CDR3 sequences, approximately 12% of them seen only once. Trimming stripped 8 bases from V and 0 bases from J, with 17 bases between. CDR3 length equals 16 residues. Germline-derived CDR1 and CDR2 are SGHAT and FQNNGV. As to this clonotype: Its antigen is currently unknown.

This sequence was found in a male donor with ankylosing spondylitis. The source material was blood, either unsorted or a sorted T cell fraction (not recorded which). V and J are TRBV11-2 and TRBJ2-4, with D perhaps matching TRBD2 (5 bases). The CDR3 nucleotides are TGTGCCAGCGCGTCCGGGGTGACCCTAGCCAAAAACATTCAGTACTTC. It translates to CASASGVTLAKNIQYF.